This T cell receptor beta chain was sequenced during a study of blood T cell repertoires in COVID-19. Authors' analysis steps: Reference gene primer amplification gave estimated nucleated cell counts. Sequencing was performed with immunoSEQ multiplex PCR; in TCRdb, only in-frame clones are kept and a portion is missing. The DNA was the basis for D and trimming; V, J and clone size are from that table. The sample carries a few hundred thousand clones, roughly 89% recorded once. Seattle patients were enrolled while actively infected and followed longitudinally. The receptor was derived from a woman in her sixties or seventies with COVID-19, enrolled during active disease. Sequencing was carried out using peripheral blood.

The CDR3 bases are TGTGCCAGCTCACCATCCGCCCGGGGCTATGGCTACACCTTC. It specifies CASSPSARGYGYTF. The chain couples TRBV18 to TRBJ1-2; D not resolved. The CDR3 runs 14 residues. Trimming left V 2 bases short and J 4 bases short, with 11 bases between. The germline V gene encodes CDR1 KGHSH and CDR2 LQKENI. Using reference TRBV18 and TRBJ1-2 for the parts outside the CDR3, the full variable domain is NAGVMQNPRHLVRRRGQEARLRCSPMKGHSHVYWYRQLPEEGLKFMVYLQKENIIDESGMPKERFSAEFPKEGPSILRIQQVVRGDSAAYFCASSPSARGYGYTFGSGTRLTVV.